What follows are 9 T cell receptor beta chains derived from one specimen sequenced in a study of monozygotic twins with inflammatory bowel disease. TCRdb reprocessed the 5' RACE reads and stores each CDR3 protein as one record, lacking DNA. The table lists nearly 450,000 distinct CDR3 sequences. Sequences were obtained from blood. The receptors were sampled from a human donor with ulcerative colitis or Crohn's disease, or a healthy co-twin of an affected twin (not recorded which).

The chain employs TRBV27 and TRBJ1-1; TCRdb gives TRBD1 as the D gene, but with no DNA this cannot be confirmed. Germline V gene lookup returns CDR1 MNHEY and CDR2 SMNVEV (reference sequence). This CDR3 has 15 amino acids. CDR3 in amino acids: CASSLMGQPNTEAFF.

The chain combines TRBV12-3 or TRBV12-4 with TRBJ1-1; TCRdb reports TRBD1, a call that lacks DNA to check it against. The CDR3 consists of 14 residues. CDR3 sequence: CASSKAGLNTEAFF.

This rearrangement joins TRBV11-1 to TRBJ2-2; TCRdb selects TRBD2, and the lack of DNA leaves this call unchecked. Germline CDR1 and CDR2: SGHAT and FQDESV (reference sequence). This CDR3 has 18 amino acids. The CDR3 sequence: CASSSRGGLAENTGELFF.

The gene calls are TRBV12-3 or TRBV12-4 and TRBJ1-3; TCRdb's D gene call, TRBD1, goes unchecked for lack of DNA. CDR3 length: 17 residues. CDR3 region: CASSFRPDGASGNTIYF.

This chain links TRBV3-1 with TRBJ1-6; TCRdb gives TRBD1 as the D gene, but with no DNA this cannot be confirmed. The CDR3 consists of 16 residues. In germline, CDR1 is LGHDT, CDR2 YNNKEL (reference sequence). This CDR3 is CASNRETGSNASPLHF.

The V call is TRBV20-1, the J call TRBJ1-2; TCRdb returns TRBD1, unconfirmable since there is no DNA. The CDR3 extends over 12 amino acids. Germline V gene lookup returns CDR1 DFQATT and CDR2 SNEGSKA (reference sequence). The chain's CDR3 is CSARDQGVGYTF.

The V gene is TRBV3-1, the J gene TRBJ2-7; TCRdb's D gene call, TRBD2, goes unchecked for lack of DNA. The germline CDR1 and CDR2 sequences are LGHDT and YNNKEL (reference sequence). The CDR3 is 13 amino acids. This chain's CDR3 is CASSQGHGGEQYF.

The genes are TRBV20-1 and TRBJ2-5; the D call from TCRdb, TRBD1, cannot be confirmed without DNA. CDR1 DFQATT and CDR2 SNEGSKA come from the germline V gene (reference sequence). This CDR3 is 12 amino acids long. The CDR3 is CSAPGWEETQYF.

The V gene is TRBV4-1, the J gene TRBJ1-4; TCRdb selects TRBD1, and the lack of DNA leaves this call unchecked. Germline V gene lookup returns CDR1 MGHRA and CDR2 YSYEKL. The CDR3 loop spans 16 amino acids. CDR3 in amino acids: CASSQEKRGGFEKLFF.